These 20 T cell receptor beta chains came from one sample sequenced in a study of human T cells and chemical hapten exposure. The time point here: patch test 3, about 24 weeks after DPC sensitization. The treatment was: therapeutic diphenylcyclopropenone sensitization with weekly scalp DPC. TCRdb analysed the RACE reads with MiXCR anew, one entry per CDR3 protein. The sample gives about 160,000 distinct CDR3 sequences, about a quarter of which show up once; roughly 2% is in the top ten. This material consisted of whole blood, taken in connection with sensitization to the hapten diphenylcyclopropenone (DPC). These receptors were collected from a woman aged 18-35 years with alopecia areata. Some clones in this sample may be carry-over from other donors' samples.

This clonotype was detected a few times. V usage is TRBV20-1 and J usage is TRBJ2-5; TRBD2 matches 7 bases. Looked up from germline, CDR1 is DFQATT and CDR2 is SNEGSKA (reference sequence). Trimming at V came to 1 base and at J to 5 bases, leaving 10 bases not matched to a gene. The CDR3 is 15 residues long. The CDR3 is CSARGGGSPEETQYF. CDR3 nucleotides: TGCAGTGCTAGAGGGGGGGGGTCCCCGGAGGAGACCCAGTACTTC.

There are a few counts of this clonotype. This chain uses TRBV5-6 with TRBJ1-5; D remains unclear. The CDR3 extends over 14 amino acids. The germline V gene encodes CDR1 SGHDT and CDR2 YYEEEE. Trimming took off 4 bases at V and 3 bases at J, with 11 bases between the two ends. The CDR3, as DNA: TGTGCCAGCAGCGTAGGACGGATCAATCAGCCCCAGCATTTT. It translates to CASSVGRINQPQHF.

On this clonotype: The junction differs from germline at one of its ends, possibly a read error. The V gene is TRBV7-2, the J gene TRBJ1-3, with a tentative D call TRBD1 (5 bases). Germline assignment: CDR1 SGHTA and CDR2 FQGNSA. This CDR3 has 14 amino acids. CDR3 in amino acids: CASRGGTPGSTIYF. The CDR3 DNA follows: TGTGCCAGCAGGGGAGGGACCCCTGGAAGCACCATATATTTT.

CDR3 sequence (DNA): TGTGCCAGCAGCTTAGGACGGCTAACTGAAGCTTTCTTT. Translating it yields CASSLGRLTEAFF. The chain carries TRBV7-2 and TRBJ1-1; no reliable D call. Trimming stripped 1 base from V and 5 bases from J, with 8 bases between. The CDR3 runs to 13 residues. CDR1 SGHTA and CDR2 FQGNSA come from the germline V gene.

The V and J genes are TRBV20-1 and TRBJ2-4; 10 bases align to TRBD1. This CDR3 has 14 residues. The V and J ends lost 1 base and 7 bases, in that order; junction bases with no gene match: 4. In germline, CDR1 is DFQATT, CDR2 SNEGSKA (reference sequence). The CDR3 sequence is CSARVLGQGNIQYF. CDR3 in DNA: TGCAGTGCTAGAGTCTTGGGACAGGGGAACATTCAGTACTTC.

This sequence joins TRBV29-1 and TRBJ2-7, with a tentative D call TRBD1 (5 bases). This CDR3 has 15 residues. Trimming left V 0 bases short and J 2 bases short, with 14 bases between. Germline V gives CDR1 SQVTM, CDR2 ANQGSEA. The chain's CDR3 is CSVEDPRGKTYEQYF. In DNA form, the CDR3 reads TGCAGCGTTGAAGATCCAAGGGGTAAAACCTACGAGCAGTACTTC.

The J gene is TRBJ2-4, the V gene TRBV25-1; 10 bases match TRBD1. Germline trimming cut 3 bases from V and 7 bases from J; bases unmatched to any gene: 3. This CDR3 contains 14 residues. Germline V gene sequence: CDR1 MGHDK, CDR2 SYGVNS. CDR3 in DNA: TGTGCCAGCAGTGAGGGGGGACAGGGGAACATTCAGTACTTC. It is translated as CASSEGGQGNIQYF.

For the CDR3, the DNA is TGTGCCAGCGCTAAGAATACGGGACAGGGGGCAGGGGAGCAGTACTTC. Its translation: CASAKNTGQGAGEQYF. The chain combines TRBV12-3 or TRBV12-4 with TRBJ2-7, with TRBD1 identical over 12 bases. The CDR3 totals 16 residues. V trimming: 8 bases; J trimming: 7 bases; junction bases outside the gene matches: 15.

The chain carries TRBV15 and TRBJ2-2; D gene uncertain. Germline CDR1 and CDR2: LNHNV and YYDKDF (reference sequence). This CDR3 region has 16 residues. V shed 0 bases and J shed 1 base, with 9 bases lying between them. Written as DNA, the CDR3 is TGTGCCACCAGCAGAGAGGCGACTTTGAACACCGGGGAGCTGTTTTTT. The encoded protein is CATSREATLNTGELFF.

The V and J genes are TRBV27 and TRBJ2-1; 7 bases line up with TRBD2. Germline V gives CDR1 MNHEY, CDR2 SMNVEV (reference sequence). The trim removed 2 bases at V and 4 bases at J, leaving 2 bases unmatched. The CDR3 totals 14 residues. The CDR3 sequence is CASSLGTTYNEQFF. The DNA for the CDR3 is TGTGCCAGCAGTTTAGGGACTACTTACAATGAGCAGTTCTTC.

In this sample, this clonotype turned up many times. J is TRBJ2-7 and V is TRBV2, with 7 bases lining up with TRBD2. The CDR3 consists of 14 residues. Germline V lookup: CDR1 SNHLY, CDR2 FYNNEI. Unmatched junction bases numbered 8, after V lost 5 bases and J lost 4 bases. The CDR3 nucleotides are TGTGCCAGCAGTACCTCTAGCGGTACTTACGAGCAGTACTTC. Its translation: CASSTSSGTYEQYF. Complete variable domain (other parts from reference TRBV2 and TRBJ2-7): EPEVTQTPSHQVTQMGQEVILRCVPISNHLYFYWYRQILGQKVEFLVSFYNNEISEKSEIFDDQFSVERPDGSNFTLKIRSTKLEDSAMYFCASSTSSGTYEQYFGPGTRLTVT.

V and J are TRBV5-1 and TRBJ1-1; 8 nucleotides align to TRBD1. With V trimmed by 1 base and J by 0 bases, 2 bases remained unmatched. Germline CDR1 reads SGHRS; CDR2 reads YFSETQ. CDR3 length equals 15 residues. The CDR3 coding sequence is TGCGCCAGCAGCTTGAGACAGGGGATGAACACTGAAGCTTTCTTT. Encoded protein: CASSLRQGMNTEAFF. Variable domain in full (rest from reference TRBV5-1 and TRBJ1-1): KAGVTQTPRYLIKTRGQQVTLSCSPISGHRSVSWYQQTPGQGLQFLFEYFSETQRNKGNFPGRFSGRQFSNSRSEMNVSTLELGDSALYLCASSLRQGMNTEAFFGQGTRLTVV.

The rearrangement uses TRBV4-3 and TRBJ1-1; a weak D match, TRBD1 (5 bases). Germline V lookup: CDR1 LGHNA, CDR2 YSLEER. The CDR3 extends over 14 amino acids. V shed 0 bases and J shed 11 bases, with 16 bases lying between them. The CDR3 here is CASSQEGSGGAAFF. The DNA for the CDR3 is TGCGCCAGCAGCCAAGAGGGGTCGGGAGGGGCGGCTTTCTTT.

This clonotype showed up just a few times. The chain links TRBV20-1 to TRBJ2-7; 8 bases are a match to TRBD2. V lost 0 bases to trimming and J lost 2 bases; unmatched junction nucleotides: 12. The CDR3 spans 17 residues. CDR1 and CDR2 from the germline V gene are DFQATT and SNEGSKA (reference sequence). The DNA for the CDR3 is TGCAGTGCTAGAGATCTCCCGGGCGGGAGGAAGACCTACGAGCAGTACTTC. Protein product: CSARDLPGGRKTYEQYF.

This chain connects TRBV29-1 to TRBJ2-3; TRBD2 matches 11 bases. Germline loops: CDR1 SQVTM, CDR2 ANQGSEA. The CDR3 has 14 amino acids. The ends lost 5 bases at V and 3 bases at J; junction bases unmatched: 4. CDR3 sequence (DNA): TGCAGCGTTAAGCCTAGCGGGAGGACAGATACGCAGTATTTT. Its protein is CSVKPSGRTDTQYF.

The chain recombines TRBV9 with TRBJ2-7; D possibly corresponds to TRBD2 (7 bases). Germline CDR1 SGDLS, CDR2 YYNGEE. Trimming left V 4 bases short and J 0 bases short, with 17 bases between. CDR3 size: 16 residues. This CDR3 reads CASSPRGSGSSYEQYF. In nucleotides, the CDR3 is TGTGCCAGCAGCCCCAGGGGTAGCGGGTCCTCCTACGAGCAGTACTTC. Full variable domain (remainder filled in from reference TRBV9 and TRBJ2-7): DSGVTQTPKHLITATGQRVTLRCSPRSGDLSVYWYQQSLDQGLQFLIQYYNGEERAKGNILERFSAQQFPDLHSELNLSSLELGDSALYFCASSPRGSGSSYEQYFGPGTRLTVT.

This clonotype was detected only a few times. This chain links TRBV7-3 with TRBJ1-1, with TRBD1 as a possible D gene (5 bases). Per the germline V gene, CDR1 is SGHTA and CDR2 is FQGTGA. The V gene lost 5 bases and the J gene lost 3 bases, with 13 bases spanning the gap. The CDR3 extends over 14 amino acids. In DNA, the CDR3 is TGTGCCAGCAGCCCAAAAGGACACTACACTGAAGCTTTCTTT. It yields the protein CASSPKGHYTEAFF. Variable domain in full (rest from reference TRBV7-3 and TRBJ1-1): GAGVSQTPSNKVTEKGKYVELRCDPISGHTALYWYRQSLGQGPEFLIYFQGTGAADDSGLPNDRFFAVRPEGSVSTLKIQRTERGDSAVYLCASSPKGHYTEAFFGQGTRLTVV.

This clonotype came up a few times. The rearrangement uses TRBV7-2 and TRBJ2-2, with D possibly being TRBD1 (6 bases). Germline lookup yields CDR1 SGHTA and CDR2 FQGNSA. The germline V and J ends were trimmed by 3 bases and 6 bases, with 11 bases remaining between them. CDR3 size: 14 residues. In DNA form, the CDR3 reads TGTGCCAGCAGCTTCCTCAGGGGTGCCGGGGAGCTGTTTTTT. Protein product: CASSFLRGAGELFF. Full variable domain (remainder filled in from reference TRBV7-2 and TRBJ2-2): GAGVSQSPSNKVTEKGKDVELRCDPISGHTALYWYRQSLGQGLEFLIYFQGNSAPDKSGLPSDRFSAERTGGSVSTLTIQRTQQEDSAVYLCASSFLRGAGELFFGEGSRLTVL.

This clonotype was detected only a few times. The chain joins TRBV19 to TRBJ2-7; TRBD1 matches 8 bases. J gave up 1 base and V 5 bases, and 7 bases lay outside the gene matches. The V gene's germline CDR1 is LNHDA and CDR2 SQIVND (reference sequence). The CDR3 has 15 amino acids. CDR3 DNA sequence: TGTGCCAGTAGTTCCGGGACAGGAGGGTCCTACGAGCAGTACTTC. This codes for CASSSGTGGSYEQYF.

This clonotype was detected many times. This chain joins TRBV4-1 and TRBJ2-1; D unresolved. In germline, CDR1 is MGHRA, CDR2 YSYEKL. The CDR3 is made up of 14 amino acids. Trimming took 1 base from V and 6 from J, leaving 10 bases between them. For the CDR3, the DNA is TGCGCCAGCAGCCAAGTCTATAGCAGCAATGAGCAGTTCTTC. The encoded protein is CASSQVYSSNEQFF.